Sequencing of this TCR beta chain was carried out in a study of blood T cell repertoires in COVID-19. Study summary: Both acute and convalescent COVID-19 samples were obtained from the United States, Italy and Spain. The analysed material was cDNA or gDNA that came from T cells, B-cell-depleted T cells, or PBMCs.

In the original analysis: Using reference gene primer amplification, nucleated cell counts were estimated. Only in-frame clones appear in the TCRdb table, and some are missing; sequencing was by immunoSEQ multiplex PCR. Clonal size and the V and J genes are those of that table, whereas D and trimming came from the DNA. The sample comprises some 380,000 clones, around 89% of which are singletons, and 6.5% to 7% rests with the top ten. As regards this clone: Here the CDR3 omits its conserved ending phenylalanine or tryptophan, so a read error is the likely source. The limits of the CDR3 on the DNA are not certain, so only TCRdb's listed CDR3 is given.

The germline V gene encodes CDR1 SGHTS and CDR2 YDEGEE. The CDR3 extends over 9 residues, inclusive of both ends. The material sequenced was peripheral blood. This TCR came from a man aged 18 to 29 with active or convalescent COVID-19. V and J are TRBV5-8 and TRBJ2-7; the table names TRBD1, a call not compared with the DNA. CDR3 residues: CASSLFEQL.